The following is a TCR beta chain sequence with its context. The antigen is not known. Expressed TCRB transcripts were sequenced because the isolated RNA had all been reverse transcribed beforehand. Some clones are missing from TCRdb's copy, which holds only in-frame ones; the method was immunoSEQ multiplex PCR. There are roughly 230,000 clones in the sample; about a tenth occur only once, and more than 0.015% lies in the top ten. Via the markers CD45RO/CCR7/CD25/CD127/CD95/CD27, stem cell-like memory, regulatory, central memory and naive CD4+ cells were sorted. This CDR3 contains 15 residues. The sample comes from a study of beta chain features in type 1 diabetes. Overall study: Cell yields, gender and age were similar in healthy donors and patients.

Study-wide findings and caveats: Using cDNA template may skew counts toward highly expressing activated cells. Fewer insertions but more deletions were seen at VDJ junctions in type 1 diabetes patients. Within each of all four CD4+ subsets, Type 1 diabetes patients had TCRB CDR3s that were moderately but significantly shorter.

The sequence was obtained from a man aged 25-45 years with type 1 diabetes. Sequenced material: naive CD4+ T cells from blood. The J gene is TRBJ2-1, the V gene TRBV21-1; the DNA was not compared with TRBD2, the D call given in the table. TRBV21-1 is assigned pseudogene status. The CDR3 sequence is CAIVGLAGGYNEQFF. CDR3 in DNA: TGTGCCATCGTTGGACTAGCGGGGGGATACAATGAGCAGTTCTTC.